This T cell receptor beta chain was profiled in a study of cytomegalovirus exposure and HLA in healthy donors. Turning to the study itself: A later analysis reported the same platform for the approximately 110 validation repertoires and the roughly 630 first-cohort repertoires.

Only in-frame clones appear in the TCRdb table, and some are missing; sequencing was by immunoSEQ multiplex PCR. The table has roughly 79,000 clones, around 92% seen once. The study's findings and limits: With high specificity and sensitivity, the classifier reportedly diagnosed cytomegalovirus status. Cytomegalovirus association was listed for under 200 TCR beta chains.

For this clone: What it binds is unknown.

Donors came from a validation cohort of over a hundred subjects, distinct from the first 666-subject cohort. The sample taken for sequencing was PBMCs. This TCR was recovered from a man aged 18 to 29 in good health and CMV-seronegative.

The CDR3 protein is CASSLEAPRVQPQHF. The CDR3 nucleotides read TGTGCCAGCAGTTTAGAAGCGCCCAGGGTGCAGCCCCAGCATTTT. This chain links TRBV28 with TRBJ1-5; possibly TRBD1 for D (5 bases). Trimming removed 2 bases at V and 7 bases at J, with 15 bases between. Per the germline V gene, CDR1 is MDHEN and CDR2 is SYDVKM. This CDR3 comprises 15 residues.